Presented here are 25 T cell receptor beta chains from one specimen sequenced in a study of blood T cell repertoires in COVID-19. TCRdb's copy holds only in-frame clones and misses some; the assay was immunoSEQ multiplex PCR. This sample has more than 200,000 clones, with around four fifths found just once. The sequencing input was peripheral blood. Receptor source: a man aged 40-49 years with active or convalescent COVID-19.

This clone was counted many times. This chain links TRBV19 with TRBJ2-5; 8 positions agree with TRBD2. The CDR3 spans 16 residues. The V gene's germline CDR1 is LNHDA and CDR2 SQIVND (reference sequence). Trimming removed 0 bases from V and 5 bases from J; junction bases left unmatched: 8. The CDR3 sequence: CASSIDGRALRETQYF. The DNA for the CDR3 is TGTGCCAGTAGTATAGACGGGAGGGCCCTCCGGGAGACCCAGTACTTC.

CDR3 coding DNA: TGTGCCAGCACGCCCGGAGCCGAGACTGAAGCTTTCTTT. Encoded protein: CASTPGAETEAFF. The genes are TRBV25-1 and TRBJ1-1; D unresolved. Between the trimmed V and J ends, which lost 7 bases and 5 bases, there was a span of 14 bases. The CDR3 consists of 13 residues. CDR1 and CDR2 from the germline V gene are MGHDK and SYGVNS. Based on the CDR3 plus reference TRBV25-1 and TRBJ1-1, the full variable domain is EADIYQTPRYLVIGTGKKITLECSQTMGHDKMYWYQQDPGMELHLIHYSYGVNSTEKGDLSSESTVSRIRTEHFPLTLESARPSHTSQYLCASTPGAETEAFFGQGTRLTVV.

J is TRBJ2-1 and V is TRBV7-9; D might be TRBD1 (6 bases). Between the trimmed V and J ends, which lost 1 base and 5 bases, there was a span of 15 bases. Looked up from germline, CDR1 is SEHNR and CDR2 is FQNEAQ (reference sequence). The CDR3 length is 16 residues. CDR3 loop: CASSLGGLTPHNEQFF. The CDR3 DNA follows: TGTGCCAGCAGCTTAGGGGGGCTAACTCCCCACAATGAGCAGTTCTTC.

The chain has TRBV18 and TRBJ2-2; possibly TRBD1 for D (5 bases). Germline V gene data show CDR1 as KGHSH and CDR2 as LQKENI. The CDR3 spans 17 residues. Between the trimmed V and J ends, which lost 1 base and 1 base, there was a span of 13 bases. CDR3: CASSPLETGENTGELFF. The CDR3 region has the DNA TGTGCCAGCTCACCACTCGAAACAGGAGAGAACACCGGGGAGCTGTTTTTT.

In its sample, this clone was seen a few times. V is TRBV10-1 and J is TRBJ2-7; D might be TRBD2 (5 bases). The CDR3 loop spans 15 amino acids. V lost 0 bases and J 3 bases, leaving 12 bases between the germline ends. CDR1 and CDR2 from the germline V gene are WNHNN and SYGVQD (reference sequence). The CDR3 reads CASSESTNRYYEQYF. CDR3 bases: TGCGCCAGCAGTGAGTCGACTAACCGGTACTACGAGCAGTACTTC.

There are a few counts of this clone. CDR3 in amino acids: CASSLESVNIYGYTF. Written as DNA, the CDR3 is TGCGCCAGCAGCTTGGAGTCAGTAAATATCTATGGCTACACCTTC. The V gene is TRBV5-1, the J gene TRBJ1-2; D unclear. V shed 0 bases and J shed 4 bases, with 13 bases lying between them. The CDR3 extends over 15 amino acids. Germline assignment: CDR1 SGHRS and CDR2 YFSETQ.

Note on this clone: Other DNA sequences of this sample code for an identical CDR3. CDR3 DNA: TGTGCCTGGAGTGTACAAGGAGTAGGCTACACCTTC. Its translation is CAWSVQGVGYTF. The rearrangement links TRBV30 to TRBJ1-2; unclear D gene. The V and J ends lost 0 bases and 8 bases respectively, with 10 bases between them. The CDR3 loop spans 12 amino acids. Germline V gene lookup returns CDR1 GTSNPN and CDR2 SVGIG (reference sequence).

The chain uses TRBV6-2 or TRBV6-3 and TRBJ2-5, with 9 positions matching TRBD2. The J segment lost 3 bases and the V segment lost 3 bases, leaving 5 bases of the junction unmatched. The CDR3 has 15 amino acids. Germline lookup yields CDR1 MNHEY and CDR2 SVGEGT. The CDR3 DNA sequence: TGTGCCAGCAGTTATCAAGGGACTAGCAAAGAGACCCAGTACTTC. Protein sequence: CASSYQGTSKETQYF.

The chain has TRBV27 and TRBJ2-7, with 7 bases identical to TRBD2. The germline gives CDR1 MNHEY, CDR2 SMNVEV (reference sequence). The CDR3 runs 13 residues. V lost 2 bases, J lost 6 bases, and 4 bases stayed unmatched. CDR3 sequence (DNA): TGTGCCAGCAGTTTAGGCCGGGGGGTCGAGCAGTACTTC. As protein: CASSLGRGVEQYF.

The V gene is TRBV30, the J gene TRBJ1-3; D unresolved. The CDR3 is 13 residues long. Trimming took off 4 bases at V and 2 bases at J, with 9 bases between the two ends. Germline CDR1 reads GTSNPN; CDR2 reads SVGIG (reference sequence). The CDR3: CAWTRQTGNTIYF. CDR3 nucleotide sequence: TGTGCCTGGACGAGGCAGACTGGAAACACCATATATTTT. Full variable domain (missing parts from reference TRBV30 and TRBJ1-3): SQTIHQWPATLVQPVGSPLSLECTVEGTSNPNLYWYRQAAGRGLQLLFYSVGIGQISSEVPQNLSASRPQDRQFILSSKKLLLSDSGFYLCAWTRQTGNTIYFGEGSWLTVV.

This clone occurred once. The chain carries TRBV3-1 (or the pseudogene TRBV3-2) and TRBJ2-5; weak D call: TRBD2 (5 bases). Germline values: CDR1 LGHDT, CDR2 YNNKEL (reference sequence). V lost 0 bases, J lost 6 bases, and 11 bases lay in between. This CDR3 is 14 amino acids long. This CDR3 is CASSQDMATKTQYF. The CDR3 DNA follows: TGTGCCAGCAGCCAAGATATGGCGACTAAGACCCAGTACTTC.

In nucleotides, the CDR3 is TGTGCCAGCAGTCATAACCCAGGGAACACTGAAGCTTTCTTT. This codes for CASSHNPGNTEAFF. J is TRBJ1-1 and V is TRBV6-2 or TRBV6-3; D is ambiguous. This CDR3 has 14 residues. Germline lookup yields CDR1 MNHEY and CDR2 SVGEGT. Trimming took 5 bases from V and 1 from J, leaving 11 bases between them.

The V gene is TRBV6-5, the J gene TRBJ2-7; D may be TRBD2 (6 bases). Germline-derived CDR1 and CDR2 are MNHEY and SVGAGI. V was cut by 2 bases and J by 2 bases, with 13 bases left in between. The CDR3 is made up of 15 amino acids. The CDR3 coding sequence is TGTGCCAGCAGTTACGGGCGGGGTGATACCTACGAGCAGTACTTC. It is translated as CASSYGRGDTYEQYF.

This chain connects TRBV24-1 to TRBJ1-2; D gene uncertain. The length of the CDR3 is 14 residues. Germline CDR1 is KGHDR and CDR2 is SFDVKD. V shed 4 bases and J shed 0 bases, with 8 bases lying between them. The CDR3, as DNA: TGTGCCACCAGTGACCGAGGAGCTAACTATGGCTACACCTTC. Translation gives CATSDRGANYGYTF.

The chain joins TRBV18 to TRBJ1-4; weak D call: TRBD1 (6 bases). Deletions cut 3 bases from V and 4 bases from J, with 15 bases between. This CDR3 is 16 amino acids long. Germline assignment: CDR1 KGHSH and CDR2 LQKENI. The CDR3 DNA is TGTGCCAGCTCACCTCCCGGGACAACTTATAATGAAAAACTGTTTTTT. It yields the protein CASSPPGTTYNEKLFF.

The chain joins TRBV11-2 to TRBJ1-1, with D perhaps TRBD1 (5 bases). V was trimmed by 1 base and J by 10 bases, leaving 7 bases between them. The CDR3 is 11 amino acids. Germline CDR1 reads SGHAT; CDR2 reads FQNNGV. The CDR3 nucleotides are TGTGCCAGCAGCTTAGGGCAGGGAGCTTTCTTT. This gives the protein CASSLGQGAFF.

V usage is TRBV18 and J usage is TRBJ2-7; D possibly corresponds to TRBD1 (5 bases). CDR3 length equals 15 residues. Per germline, CDR1 KGHSH and CDR2 LQKENI. Trimming left V 3 bases short and J 0 bases short, with 12 bases between. CDR3: CASSPIQESSYEQYF. CDR3 coding DNA: TGTGCCAGCTCACCTATACAGGAGAGCTCCTACGAGCAGTACTTC.

Remarks on this clone: This sequence is one base from a far larger clone and is likely a read error. This chain's CDR3 is CASSPTGYYEQYF. CDR3 DNA sequence: TGTGCCAGCAGCCCGACAGGGTACTACGAGCAGTACTTC. V and J are TRBV5-8 and TRBJ2-7, with 7 bases aligning to TRBD1. CDR1 and CDR2 (germline): SGHTS, YDEGEE. V trimming: 4 bases; J trimming: 3 bases; junction bases outside the gene matches: 4. The CDR3 sequence is 13 residues long.

The chain links TRBV19 to TRBJ1-5; no definite D call. V lost 3 bases to trimming and J lost 0 bases, with 9 bases between them. CDR1 LNHDA and CDR2 SQIVND come from the germline V gene (reference sequence). The CDR3 spans 15 residues. CDR3 region: CASSISGNSNQPQHF. The DNA of the CDR3 is TGTGCCAGTAGTATTTCCGGGAATAGCAATCAGCCCCAGCATTTT.

J is TRBJ2-3 and V is TRBV27, with 9 bases identical to TRBD2. CDR3 length: 17 residues. Unmatched junction bases numbered 9, after V lost 3 bases and J lost 2 bases. Germline V gene sequence: CDR1 MNHEY, CDR2 SMNVEV (reference sequence). DNA for the CDR3: TGTGCCAGCAGTTTTTTCCCGCGGGAGGGCCTCACAGATACGCAGTATTTT. Translating gives CASSFFPREGLTDTQYF.

The chain combines TRBV30 with TRBJ2-2, with TRBD1 identical over 7 bases. This CDR3 has 11 amino acids. The germline CDR1 and CDR2 sequences are GTSNPN and SVGIG (reference sequence). The V segment lost 0 bases and the J segment 13 bases; nucleotides outside the gene matches: 2. CDR3 coding DNA: TGTGCCTGGAGTGTAGGGGGCGGGCTGTTTTTT. Its translation: CAWSVGGGLFF.

V is TRBV19 and J is TRBJ2-3, with 8 bases fitting TRBD2. CDR3 length: 14 amino acids. Germline V lookup: CDR1 LNHDA, CDR2 SQIVND (reference sequence). Trimming cost V 5 bases and J 4 bases; bases outside gene matches: 5. In DNA form, the CDR3 reads TGTGCCAGTAGTTATGCGGGAGGCGCAGATACGCAGTATTTT. Amino acids: CASSYAGGADTQYF.

This rearrangement joins TRBV5-1 to TRBJ2-5, with 9 bases matching TRBD2. Looked up from germline, CDR1 is SGHRS and CDR2 is YFSETQ. J gave up 5 bases and V 4 bases, and 15 bases lay outside the gene matches. There are 17 residues in the CDR3. The CDR3 sequence is CASSRTSGPSRRETQYF. In DNA, the CDR3 is TGCGCCAGCAGCAGAACTAGCGGGCCAAGCCGGAGGGAGACCCAGTACTTC. Filled out from reference TRBV5-1 and TRBJ2-5, the complete variable domain reads KAGVTQTPRYLIKTRGQQVTLSCSPISGHRSVSWYQQTPGQGLQFLFEYFSETQRNKGNFPGRFSGRQFSNSRSEMNVSTLELGDSALYLCASSRTSGPSRRETQYFGPGTRLLVL.

The chain carries TRBV4-1 and TRBJ2-1; 9 nucleotides match TRBD2. Looked up from germline, CDR1 is MGHRA and CDR2 is YSYEKL. CDR3 size: 15 residues. With V trimmed by 1 base and J by 7 bases, 5 bases remained unmatched. Written as DNA, the CDR3 is TGCGCCAGCAGCCAAGCCGGGACTAGCACTAATGAGCAGTTCTTC. This sequence encodes CASSQAGTSTNEQFF.

The rearrangement joins TRBV3-1 (or the pseudogene TRBV3-2) to TRBJ1-1, with unresolved D. The V gene lost 4 bases and the J gene lost 4 bases, with 7 bases spanning the gap. This CDR3 comprises 12 residues. Germline V gives CDR1 LGHDT, CDR2 YNNKEL (reference sequence). The CDR3 DNA reads as TGTGCCAGCAGCCTCGCAGGCACTGAAGCTTTCTTT. Protein sequence: CASSLAGTEAFF.